This TCR beta chain appears in the sequencing data of a study of cytomegalovirus exposure and HLA in healthy donors. General study findings and limits: With later analysis, a missense DCLRE1C variant became linked to TCR beta V- and J-gene trimming. Presence/absence analysis assumed near-uniform sequencing depth across donors.

The CDR3 is 14 amino acids. V was cut by 1 base and J by 7 bases, with 11 bases left in between. The V gene's germline CDR1 is SEHNR and CDR2 FQNEAQ (reference sequence). Concerning this clone: Antigen unknown.

60 Vbeta and 13 Jbeta primers were used in PCR. Only in-frame clones appear in the TCRdb table, and some are missing; sequencing was by immunoSEQ multiplex PCR. The data contain 130,000 to 150,000 clones, more than 75% of them seen just once; the ten biggest clones take up 4.5% to 6.5%. The origin of this receptor is a male donor in good health and CMV-seronegative. Source material: PBMCs. This rearrangement joins TRBV7-9 to TRBJ1-5; maybe TRBD1 (6 bases). CDR3 protein: CASSLGGGRQPQHF. CDR3 in DNA: TGTGCCAGCAGCTTAGGAGGGGGAAGACAGCCCCAGCATTTT. Looking up the rest from reference TRBV7-9 and TRBJ1-5 gives the full variable domain: DTGVSQNPRHKITKRGQNVTFRCDPISEHNRLYWYRQTLGQGPEFLTYFQNEAQLEKSRLLSDRFSAERPKGSFSTLEIQRTEQGDSAMYLCASSLGGGRQPQHFGDGTRLSIL.